This TCR beta chain was captured in a study of T-cell memory formation after mild COVID-19. TCRdb reprocessed the 5' RACE reads via MiXCR and lists one record per CDR3 protein. The table includes 100,000 or so distinct CDR3 sequences, 8.5% to 14% detected once. The CDR3 sequence is 15 residues long. Germline values: CDR1 WSHSY, CDR2 SAAADI. Unmatched junction bases numbered 4, after V lost 8 bases and J lost 2 bases. This receptor was obtained from a man in his late teens or twenties who had mild COVID-19 (a few samples of this study predate the infection). Cell type and time point are not known. V gene TRBV10-2 combines with J gene TRBJ2-2; 11 nucleotides agree with TRBD2. Material: PBMCs or a T cell subset sorted from them (not recorded which). CDR3 DNA: TGCGCCAGCGTCACTAGCGGGGGCAACACCGGGGAGCTGTTTTTT. This codes for CASVTSGGNTGELFF.